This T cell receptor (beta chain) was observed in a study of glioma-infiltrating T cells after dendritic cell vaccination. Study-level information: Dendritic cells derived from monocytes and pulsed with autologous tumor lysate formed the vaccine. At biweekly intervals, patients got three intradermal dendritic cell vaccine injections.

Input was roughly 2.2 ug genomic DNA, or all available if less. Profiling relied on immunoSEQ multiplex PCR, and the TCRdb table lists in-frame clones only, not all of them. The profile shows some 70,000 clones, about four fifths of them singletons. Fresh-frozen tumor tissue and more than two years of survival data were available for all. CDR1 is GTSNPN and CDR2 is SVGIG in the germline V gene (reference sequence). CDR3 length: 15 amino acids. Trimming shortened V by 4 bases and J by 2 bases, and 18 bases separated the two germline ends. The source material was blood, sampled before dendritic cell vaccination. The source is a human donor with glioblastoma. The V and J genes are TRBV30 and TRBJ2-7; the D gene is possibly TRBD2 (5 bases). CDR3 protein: CAWNFFGGSTYEQYF. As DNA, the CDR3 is TGTGCCTGGAACTTCTTTGGAGGCAGTACCTACGAGCAGTACTTC.